The next 28 T cell receptor beta chains were all read from a single sample in a study of Ad26.COV2.S vaccination and SARS-CoV-2 variants (dated by TCRdb to 2020 to 2022). The meaning of the sample's time point label: individuals recovered from natural SARS-CoV-2 infection. Libraries were built with the immunoSEQ multiplex PCR assay. The clones in this table, taken by TCRdb from immuneACCESS, are in-frame only. Not every clone is retained; where verified, under half of the shortfall comes from an unresolved V gene, and the cause of the rest is unknown. This sample gives fewer than 50,000 clones in total; approximately 80% of them show up just once. Around half of the sample goes to the ten largest clones. The material was peripheral blood, obtained after recovery from COVID-19. Receptor source: a human donor who had recovered from COVID-19.

This rearrangement joins TRBV30 to TRBJ2-1; D is uncertain. From germline, CDR1 is GTSNPN and CDR2 SVGIG (reference sequence). Trimming pared 5 bases from V and 2 bases from J, leaving 10 bases between. The CDR3 spans 13 residues. CDR3 nucleotide sequence: TGTGCCTGGGGGGTAGGAGCCTACAATGAGCAGTTCTTC. The encoded protein is CAWGVGAYNEQFF.

The rearrangement uses TRBV27 and TRBJ1-1; 9 bases fit TRBD1. There are 13 residues in the CDR3. J gave up 7 bases and V 5 bases, and 5 bases lay outside the gene matches. The V gene's germline CDR1 is MNHEY and CDR2 SMNVEV (reference sequence). The CDR3 here is CASSPDRGREAFF. The CDR3, as DNA: TGTGCCAGCAGTCCGGACAGGGGCCGTGAAGCTTTCTTT.

DNA for the CDR3: TGTGCCAGCAGTGCCGGACAGGCCTGGGCGCCCTACGAGCAGTACTTC. This codes for CASSAGQAWAPYEQYF. The chain couples TRBV6-1 to TRBJ2-7; TRBD1 agrees at 7 bases. Trimming took 4 bases from V and 2 from J; bases not matched to a gene: 11. Germline V gene lookup returns CDR1 MNHNS and CDR2 SASEGT. The CDR3 is 16 residues long.

This clone appeared once. This chain uses TRBV12-5 with TRBJ2-1, with 7 bases that match TRBD1. Trimming removed 5 bases from V and 7 bases from J; junction bases left unmatched: 17. The CDR3 has 17 amino acids. Germline V lookup: CDR1 LGHNT, CDR2 FRNRAP. The CDR3 nucleotides are TGTGCTAGTGGTCCGGGACAGATCTTTAGGGAGAAAAATGAGCAGTTCTTC. It encodes CASGPGQIFREKNEQFF.

CDR3 DNA sequence: TGCGCCAGCATATCAGGGATCTGGCTAGACGAGCAGTACTTC. It is translated as CASISGIWLDEQYF. The chain combines TRBV23-1 with TRBJ2-7, with D possibly being TRBD1 (5 bases). Being an ORF, TRBV23-1 has a function that is uncertain. Trimming cost V 7 bases and J 5 bases, with 18 bases left between them. This CDR3 comprises 14 residues.

This clone appeared a single time. The CDR3, as DNA: TGCGCCAGCAGCTATACAGGGGTTTTCGACACTGAAGCTTTCTTT. It is translated as CASSYTGVFDTEAFF. The rearrangement uses TRBV5-1 and TRBJ1-1; 7 positions agree with TRBD1. Trimming took 3 bases from V and 3 from J; bases not matched to a gene: 8. Germline CDR1 and CDR2: SGHRS and YFSETQ. This CDR3 is 15 amino acids long.

The rearrangement joins TRBV30 to TRBJ2-1; 16 bases agree with TRBD2. The V gene end was trimmed by 4 bases and the J gene end by 7 bases; junction bases not matched to a gene: 7. The CDR3 is made up of 16 amino acids. The germline gives CDR1 GTSNPN, CDR2 SVGIG (reference sequence). Here the CDR3 DNA reads TGTGCCTGGAACCTGGGACTAGCGGGAGGGGGTAATGAGCAGTTCTTC. Amino acids: CAWNLGLAGGGNEQFF.

The chain employs TRBV27 and TRBJ2-7; the D is unclear. In germline, CDR1 is MNHEY, CDR2 SMNVEV (reference sequence). The CDR3 runs to 12 residues. V dropped 4 bases and J dropped 2 bases, with 6 bases sitting between them. The CDR3 DNA sequence: TGTGCCAGCAGTTCCAAGGCCTACGAGCAGTACTTC. Residues: CASSSKAYEQYF.

J is TRBJ1-4 and V is TRBV30; D ambiguous. The germline gives CDR1 GTSNPN, CDR2 SVGIG (reference sequence). V lost 3 bases, J lost 4 bases, and 9 bases lay in between. The CDR3 runs to 13 residues. DNA of the CDR3: TGTGCCTGGAGCGCCGAGGGTAATGAAAAACTGTTTTTT. Protein: CAWSAEGNEKLFF.

The count of this clone is one. The V gene is TRBV19, the J gene TRBJ2-7; D assignment may be TRBD1 or TRBD2 (6 bases each). The CDR3 has 14 residues. The ends were cut back, 9 bases at V and 0 bases at J, with 15 bases in the middle. Per germline, CDR1 LNHDA and CDR2 SQIVND (reference sequence). CDR3 nucleotide sequence: TGTGCCAGCAGGAGGGGGATAAGCTCCTACGAGCAGTACTTC. As protein: CASRRGISSYEQYF.

The CDR3 is CATSDSIRAFF. The CDR3 bases are TGTGCCACCAGTGATTCCATCAGGGCTTTCTTT. V and J are TRBV24-1 and TRBJ1-1; D is undetermined. CDR1 and CDR2 (germline): KGHDR, SFDVKD. V was trimmed by 2 bases and J by 11 bases, leaving 8 bases between them. The CDR3 consists of 11 residues.

The chain employs TRBV15 and TRBJ2-7, with D possibly being TRBD1 (5 bases). The ends were cut back, 0 bases at V and 9 bases at J, with 12 bases in the middle. The germline CDR1 and CDR2 sequences are LNHNV and YYDKDF (reference sequence). CDR3 length: 13 residues. In DNA form, the CDR3 reads TGTGCCACCAGCAGAGACGCAAAGGGGTGGCAGTACTTC. It is translated as CATSRDAKGWQYF.

This clone was seen only a few times. The chain has TRBV6-5 and TRBJ2-2; D might be TRBD2 (5 bases). The CDR3 loop spans 14 amino acids. V was cut by 4 bases and J by 1 base, with 7 bases left in between. Germline CDR1 and CDR2: MNHEY and SVGAGI. CDR3 loop: CASSFSGNTGELFF. CDR3 in DNA: TGTGCCAGCAGTTTCAGCGGGAACACCGGGGAGCTGTTTTTT.

The chain carries TRBV9 and TRBJ1-4; TRBD1 might be the D (5 bases). The CDR3 is made up of 14 amino acids. Trimming removed 5 bases from V and 0 bases from J, with 8 bases in between. From germline, CDR1 is SGDLS and CDR2 YYNGEE. The DNA of the CDR3 is TGTGCCAGCAGGAGGGACGCAACTAATGAAAAACTGTTTTTT. It encodes CASRRDATNEKLFF.

The V gene is TRBV23-1, the J gene TRBJ1-1; D is unclear. TRBV23-1 is labeled an ORF, and its function is uncertain. V lost 0 bases and J lost 8, with 13 bases in between. This CDR3 comprises 14 residues. Written as DNA, the CDR3 is TGCGCCAGCAGTCAATCAGAGCCACCAGGCGAAGCTTTCTTT. Residues: CASSQSEPPGEAFF.

The V gene is TRBV12-5, the J gene TRBJ1-1; TRBD1 aligns across 7 bases. CDR3 length: 15 amino acids. In germline, CDR1 is LGHNT, CDR2 FRNRAP. With V trimmed by 5 bases and J by 3 bases, 9 bases remained unmatched. DNA of the CDR3: TGTGCTAGTGGTGTGACAGGGAATATGGACACTGAAGCTTTCTTT. Encoded protein: CASGVTGNMDTEAFF.

This chain joins TRBV5-1 and TRBJ2-3; D is perhaps TRBD1 or TRBD2 (6 bases each). Germline CDR1 and CDR2: SGHRS and YFSETQ. V was pared by 5 bases and J by 1 base, with 11 bases between. The CDR3 consists of 14 residues. The CDR3 bases are TGCGCCAGCAGGGGGGGCGACGGCACAGATACGCAGTATTTT. It is translated as CASRGGDGTDTQYF.

V usage is TRBV10-3 and J usage is TRBJ2-2, with 8 positions matching TRBD1. Germline CDR1 reads ENHRY; CDR2 reads SYGVKD. The CDR3 loop spans 13 amino acids. V was pared by 6 bases and J by 6 bases, with 3 bases of the junction left unmatched. CDR3 residues: CAIRTGAAGELFF. CDR3 sequence (DNA): TGTGCCATCAGGACAGGGGCGGCCGGGGAGCTGTTTTTT.

J is TRBJ2-3 and V is TRBV6-2 or TRBV6-3; TRBD2 matches at 11 bases. With 0 bases clipped from V and 4 bases from J, the junction kept 12 bases outside the gene matches. Germline V gene lookup returns CDR1 MNHEY and CDR2 SVGEGT. The CDR3 runs 19 residues. In DNA, the CDR3 is TGTGCCAGCAGTTACTCACTAGCGGGAGATTGGGATCCGGCAGATACGCAGTATTTT. It is translated as CASSYSLAGDWDPADTQYF.

The sample holds a few counts of this clone. The chain combines TRBV11-2 with TRBJ1-2; a weak D match, TRBD1 (5 bases). Deletions cut 4 bases from V and 5 bases from J, with 11 bases between. This CDR3 contains 13 residues. Germline V CDR1 and CDR2: SGHAT, FQNNGV. The CDR3 reads CASSSLQVYGYTF. The CDR3 DNA reads TGTGCCAGCAGCTCCCTACAGGTTTATGGCTACACCTTC.

This chain joins TRBV5-1 and TRBJ2-3; D not certain. V was pared by 4 bases and J by 4 bases, with 7 bases between. Germline CDR1 is SGHRS and CDR2 is YFSETQ. CDR3 length: 12 residues. The CDR3 bases are TGCGCCAGCAGCCCCCTCGCAGATACGCAGTATTTT. Translating gives CASSPLADTQYF.

The chain links TRBV15 to TRBJ2-6; D call uncertain. Germline-derived CDR1 and CDR2 are LNHNV and YYDKDF (reference sequence). This CDR3 region has 19 residues. V was trimmed by 0 bases and J by 2 bases, leaving 17 bases between them. The CDR3 DNA reads as TGTGCCACCAGCAGAGATTCCCTGATTTTATCGCCTGGGGCCAACGTCCTGACTTTC. Its protein is CATSRDSLILSPGANVLTF.

The rearrangement uses TRBV6-2 or TRBV6-3 and TRBJ1-1; tentatively, D is TRBD1 (5 bases). The ends were cut back, 5 bases at V and 3 bases at J, with 19 bases in the middle. The CDR3 length is 16 residues. CDR1 is MNHEY, CDR2 SVGEGT, per germline. The CDR3 region has the DNA TGTGCCAGCAGTCAATCACCGGGGCGAGGGGACACTGAAGCTTTCTTT. Translating gives CASSQSPGRGDTEAFF.

V is TRBV29-1 and J is TRBJ2-2, with D perhaps given as TRBD1 or TRBD2 (5 bases each). Germline V lookup: CDR1 SQVTM, CDR2 ANQGSEA. The CDR3 has 18 amino acids. Deletions cut 3 bases from V and 1 base from J, with 21 bases between. The DNA for the CDR3 is TGCAGCGTTGACCCCGGGACGAAAACCGACTGGAACACCGGGGAGCTGTTTTTT. Translation gives CSVDPGTKTDWNTGELFF.

This rearrangement joins TRBV6-5 to TRBJ2-7; 8 bases match TRBD2. With 4 bases clipped from V and 3 bases from J, the junction kept 8 bases outside the gene matches. CDR1 and CDR2 (germline): MNHEY, SVGAGI. This CDR3 has 15 residues. The CDR3 protein is CASSSRRLAGYEQYF. CDR3 coding DNA: TGTGCCAGCAGTTCCAGGCGGCTAGCGGGCTACGAGCAGTACTTC.

This chain connects TRBV7-9 to TRBJ1-2, with 7 bases matching TRBD1. V dropped 5 bases and J dropped 8; count of bases not matched to a gene: 8. Germline V gives CDR1 SEHNR, CDR2 FQNEAQ (reference sequence). The CDR3 is 13 residues long. In DNA, the CDR3 is TGTGCCAGCAGCCGTGACAGGGAGAGGGGCTACACCTTC. Encoded protein: CASSRDRERGYTF.

The rearrangement links TRBV9 to TRBJ2-3, with 10 bases aligning to TRBD2. J was trimmed by 2 bases and V by 2 bases; bases with no gene match: 5. This CDR3 has 16 residues. Germline loops: CDR1 SGDLS, CDR2 YYNGEE. CDR3 sequence reads: CASSVGLAENTDTQYF. CDR3 nucleotide sequence: TGTGCCAGCAGCGTTGGACTAGCGGAAAACACAGATACGCAGTATTTT.

In its sample, this clone was seen a few times. J is TRBJ2-3 and V is TRBV29-1; D is perhaps TRBD1 (5 bases). CDR3 size: 14 residues. The germline V gene encodes CDR1 SQVTM and CDR2 ANQGSEA. V was clipped by 3 bases and J by 2 bases, with 12 bases between them. The CDR3 DNA follows: TGCAGCGTTGATCAGGGCAGGGCCACAGATACGCAGTATTTT. Protein product: CSVDQGRATDTQYF.